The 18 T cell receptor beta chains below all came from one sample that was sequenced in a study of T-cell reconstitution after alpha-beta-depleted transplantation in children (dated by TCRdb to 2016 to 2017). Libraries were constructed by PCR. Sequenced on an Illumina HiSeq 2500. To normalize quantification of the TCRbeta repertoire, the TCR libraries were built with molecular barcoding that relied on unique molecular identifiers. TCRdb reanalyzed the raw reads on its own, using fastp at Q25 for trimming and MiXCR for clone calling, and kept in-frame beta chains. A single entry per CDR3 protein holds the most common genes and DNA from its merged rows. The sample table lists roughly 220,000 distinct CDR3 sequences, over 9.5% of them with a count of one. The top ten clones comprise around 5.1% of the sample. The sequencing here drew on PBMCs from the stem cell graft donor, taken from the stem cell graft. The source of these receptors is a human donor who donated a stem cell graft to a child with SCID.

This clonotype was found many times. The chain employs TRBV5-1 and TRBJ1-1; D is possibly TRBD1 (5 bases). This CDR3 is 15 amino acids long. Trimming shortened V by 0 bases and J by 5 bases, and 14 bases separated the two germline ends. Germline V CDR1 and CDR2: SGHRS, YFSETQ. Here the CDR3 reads CASSLEVGAETEAFF. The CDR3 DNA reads TGCGCCAGCAGCTTGGAGGTCGGGGCAGAGACTGAAGCTTTCTTT.

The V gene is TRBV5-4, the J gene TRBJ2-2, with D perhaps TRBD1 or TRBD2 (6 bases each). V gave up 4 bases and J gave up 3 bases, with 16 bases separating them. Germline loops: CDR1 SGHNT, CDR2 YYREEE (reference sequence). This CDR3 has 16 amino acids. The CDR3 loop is CASSSGGGRDTGELFF. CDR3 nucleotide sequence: TGTGCCAGCAGCAGTGGAGGGGGGCGCGACACCGGGGAGCTGTTTTTT.

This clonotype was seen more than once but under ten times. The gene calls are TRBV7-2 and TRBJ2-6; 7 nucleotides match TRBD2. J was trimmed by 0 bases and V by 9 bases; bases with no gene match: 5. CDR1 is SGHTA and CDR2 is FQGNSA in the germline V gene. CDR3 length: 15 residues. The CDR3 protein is CARRAGDSGANVLTF. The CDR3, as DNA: TGTGCCAGGAGGGCGGGAGACTCTGGGGCCAACGTCCTGACTTTC.

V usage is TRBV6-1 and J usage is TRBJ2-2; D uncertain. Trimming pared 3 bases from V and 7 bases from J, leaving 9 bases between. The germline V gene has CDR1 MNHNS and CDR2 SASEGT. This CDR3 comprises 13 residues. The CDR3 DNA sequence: TGTGCCAGCAGTGACCCTACCAGCGGGGAGCTGTTTTTT. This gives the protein CASSDPTSGELFF.

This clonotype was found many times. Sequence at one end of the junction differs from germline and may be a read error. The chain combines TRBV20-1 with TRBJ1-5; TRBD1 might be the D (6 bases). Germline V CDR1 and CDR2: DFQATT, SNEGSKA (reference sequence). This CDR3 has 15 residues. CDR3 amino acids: CSAGPRGGGNQPQHF. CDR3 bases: TGTAGTGCTGGCCCTCGGGGAGGGGGGAATCAGCCCCAGCATTTT.

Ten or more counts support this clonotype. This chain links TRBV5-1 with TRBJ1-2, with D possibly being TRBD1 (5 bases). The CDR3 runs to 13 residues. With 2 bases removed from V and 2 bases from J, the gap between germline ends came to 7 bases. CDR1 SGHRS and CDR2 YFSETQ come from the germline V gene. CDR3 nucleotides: TGCGCCAGCAGCTTAGGGACGAACTATGGCTACACCTTC. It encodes CASSLGTNYGYTF.

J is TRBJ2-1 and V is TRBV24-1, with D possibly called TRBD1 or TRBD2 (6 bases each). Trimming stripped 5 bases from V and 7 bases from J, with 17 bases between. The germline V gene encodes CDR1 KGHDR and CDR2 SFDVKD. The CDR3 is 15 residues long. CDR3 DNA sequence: TGTGCCACCAGTGCTCACAGGGCGGGAAAAAATGAGCAGTTCTTC. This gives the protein CATSAHRAGKNEQFF.

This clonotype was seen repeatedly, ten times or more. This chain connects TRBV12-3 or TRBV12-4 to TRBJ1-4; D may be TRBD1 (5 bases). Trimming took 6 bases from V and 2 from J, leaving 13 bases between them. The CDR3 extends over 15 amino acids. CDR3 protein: CASSEQVATNEKLFF. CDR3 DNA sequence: TGTGCCAGCAGCGAACAGGTTGCTACTAATGAAAAACTGTTTTTT.

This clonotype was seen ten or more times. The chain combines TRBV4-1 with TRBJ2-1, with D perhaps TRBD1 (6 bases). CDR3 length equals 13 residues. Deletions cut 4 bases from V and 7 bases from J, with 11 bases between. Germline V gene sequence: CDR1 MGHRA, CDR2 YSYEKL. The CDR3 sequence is CASSPPGDNEQFF. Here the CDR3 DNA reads TGCGCCAGCAGCCCTCCAGGGGATAATGAGCAGTTCTTC.

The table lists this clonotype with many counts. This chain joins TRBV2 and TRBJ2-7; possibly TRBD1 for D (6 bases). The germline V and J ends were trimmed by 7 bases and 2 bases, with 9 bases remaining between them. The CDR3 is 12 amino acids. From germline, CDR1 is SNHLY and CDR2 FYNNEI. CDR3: CASTGQPYEQYF. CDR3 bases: TGTGCCAGCACCGGACAGCCCTACGAGCAGTACTTC.

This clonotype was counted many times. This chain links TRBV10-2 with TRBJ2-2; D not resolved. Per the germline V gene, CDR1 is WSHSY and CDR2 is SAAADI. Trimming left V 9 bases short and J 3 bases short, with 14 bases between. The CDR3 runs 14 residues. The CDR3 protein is CASTPGLDTGELFF. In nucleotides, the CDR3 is TGCGCCAGTACTCCCGGGCTGGACACCGGGGAGCTGTTTTTT.

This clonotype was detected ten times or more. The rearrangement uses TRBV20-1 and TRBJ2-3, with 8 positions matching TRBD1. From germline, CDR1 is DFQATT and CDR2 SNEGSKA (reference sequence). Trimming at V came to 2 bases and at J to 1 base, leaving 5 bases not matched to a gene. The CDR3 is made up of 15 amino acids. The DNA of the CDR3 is TGCAGTGCTAGAAATCAGGACAGGGGCACAGATACGCAGTATTTT. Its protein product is CSARNQDRGTDTQYF.

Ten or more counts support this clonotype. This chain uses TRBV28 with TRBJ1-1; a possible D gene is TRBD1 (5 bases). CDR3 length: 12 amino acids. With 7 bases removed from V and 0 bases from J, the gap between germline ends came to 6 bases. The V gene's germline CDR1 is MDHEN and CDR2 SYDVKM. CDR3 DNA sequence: TGTGCCAGCAAGGGACTGAACACTGAAGCTTTCTTT. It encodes CASKGLNTEAFF.

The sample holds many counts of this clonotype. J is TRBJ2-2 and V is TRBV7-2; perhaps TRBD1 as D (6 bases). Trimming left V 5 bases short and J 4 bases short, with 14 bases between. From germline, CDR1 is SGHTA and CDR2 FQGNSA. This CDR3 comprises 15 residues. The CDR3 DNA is TGTGCCAGCAGCCGCAGGACAGATAGCACCGGGGAGCTGTTTTTT. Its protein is CASSRRTDSTGELFF.

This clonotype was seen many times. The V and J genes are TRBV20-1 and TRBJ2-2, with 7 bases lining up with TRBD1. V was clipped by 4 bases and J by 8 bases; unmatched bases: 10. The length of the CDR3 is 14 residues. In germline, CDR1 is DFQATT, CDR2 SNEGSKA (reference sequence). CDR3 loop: CSATAGQAPGELFF. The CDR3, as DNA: TGCAGTGCTACCGCCGGACAGGCCCCGGGGGAGCTGTTTTTT.

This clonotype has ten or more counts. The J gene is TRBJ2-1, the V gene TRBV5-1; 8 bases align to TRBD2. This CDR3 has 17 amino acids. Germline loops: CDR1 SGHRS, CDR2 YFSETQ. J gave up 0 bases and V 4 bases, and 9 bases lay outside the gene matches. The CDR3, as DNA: TGCGCCAGCAGCCCCTATAGCGGGGCCTACTCCTACAATGAGCAGTTCTTC. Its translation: CASSPYSGAYSYNEQFF. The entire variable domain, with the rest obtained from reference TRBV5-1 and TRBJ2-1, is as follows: KAGVTQTPRYLIKTRGQQVTLSCSPISGHRSVSWYQQTPGQGLQFLFEYFSETQRNKGNFPGRFSGRQFSNSRSEMNVSTLELGDSALYLCASSPYSGAYSYNEQFFGPGTRLTVL.

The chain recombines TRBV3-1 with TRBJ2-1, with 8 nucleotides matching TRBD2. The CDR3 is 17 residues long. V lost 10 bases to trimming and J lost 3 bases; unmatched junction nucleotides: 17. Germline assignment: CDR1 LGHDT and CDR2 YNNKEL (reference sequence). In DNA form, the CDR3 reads TGTGCCACCTCCAAGCACGTCGCGGGGGGCAGCTACAATGAGCAGTTCTTC. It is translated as CATSKHVAGGSYNEQFF.

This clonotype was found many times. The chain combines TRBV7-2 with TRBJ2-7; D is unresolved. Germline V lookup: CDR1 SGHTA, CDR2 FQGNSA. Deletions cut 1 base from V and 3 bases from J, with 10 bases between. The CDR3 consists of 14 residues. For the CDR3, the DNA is TGTGCCAGCAGCTTAGTACCGGAATACTACGAGCAGTACTTC. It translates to CASSLVPEYYEQYF.